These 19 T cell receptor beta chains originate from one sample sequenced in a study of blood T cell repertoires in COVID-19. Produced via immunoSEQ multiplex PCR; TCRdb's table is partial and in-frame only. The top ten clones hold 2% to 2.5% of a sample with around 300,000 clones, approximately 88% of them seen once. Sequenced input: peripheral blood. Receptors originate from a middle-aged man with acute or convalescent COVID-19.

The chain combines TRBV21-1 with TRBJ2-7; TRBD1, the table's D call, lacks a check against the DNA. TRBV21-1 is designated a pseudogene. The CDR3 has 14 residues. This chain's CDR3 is CASSKGPRSYEQYF. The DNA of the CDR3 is TGTGCCAGCAGCAAGGGGCCACGCTCCTACGAGCAGTACTTC.

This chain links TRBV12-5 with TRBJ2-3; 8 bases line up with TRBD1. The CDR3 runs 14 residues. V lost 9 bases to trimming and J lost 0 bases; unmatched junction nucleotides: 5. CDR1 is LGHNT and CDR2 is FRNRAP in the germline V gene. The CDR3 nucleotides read TGTGCTAGCGCTAGGGACAGGAGCACAGATACGCAGTATTTT. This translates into CASARDRSTDTQYF.

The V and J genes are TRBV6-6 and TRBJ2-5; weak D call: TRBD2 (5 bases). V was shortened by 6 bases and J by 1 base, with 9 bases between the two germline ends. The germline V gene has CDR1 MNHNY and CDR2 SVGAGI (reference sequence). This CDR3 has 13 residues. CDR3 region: CASSRGSQETQYF. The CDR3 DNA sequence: TGTGCCAGCAGCCGCGGGTCCCAAGAGACCCAGTACTTC.

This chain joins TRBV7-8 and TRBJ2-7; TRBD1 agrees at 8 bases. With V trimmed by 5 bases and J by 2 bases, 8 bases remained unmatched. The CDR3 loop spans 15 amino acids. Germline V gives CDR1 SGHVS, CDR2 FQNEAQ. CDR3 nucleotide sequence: TGTGCCAGCAGCCTACCAGGACAGGGTCCCTACGAGCAGTACTTC. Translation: CASSLPGQGPYEQYF.

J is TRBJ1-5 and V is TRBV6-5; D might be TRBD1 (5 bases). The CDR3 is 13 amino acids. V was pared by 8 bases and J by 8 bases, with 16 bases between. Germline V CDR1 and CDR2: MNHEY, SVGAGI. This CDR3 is CASYKGFKEPQHF. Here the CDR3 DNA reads TGTGCCAGCTACAAGGGGTTCAAGGAGCCCCAGCATTTT.

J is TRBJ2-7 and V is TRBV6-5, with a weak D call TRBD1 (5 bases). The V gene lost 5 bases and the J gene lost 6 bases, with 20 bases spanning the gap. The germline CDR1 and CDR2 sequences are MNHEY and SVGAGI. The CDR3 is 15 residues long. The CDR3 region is CASSTLGHHTGEQYF. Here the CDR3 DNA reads TGTGCCAGCAGTACGCTAGGACATCATACGGGCGAGCAGTACTTC.

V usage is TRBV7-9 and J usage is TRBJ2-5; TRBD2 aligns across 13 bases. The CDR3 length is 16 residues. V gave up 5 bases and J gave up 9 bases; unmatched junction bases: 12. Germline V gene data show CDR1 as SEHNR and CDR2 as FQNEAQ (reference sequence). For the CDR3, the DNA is TGTGCCAGCAGCAGGGATGGGACTAGCGGGGCAGCGGCCCAGTACTTC. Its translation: CASSRDGTSGAAAQYF.

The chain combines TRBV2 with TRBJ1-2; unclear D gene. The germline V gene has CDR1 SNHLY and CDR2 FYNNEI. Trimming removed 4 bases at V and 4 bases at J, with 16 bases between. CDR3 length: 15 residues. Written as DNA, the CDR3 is TGTGCCAGCAGTGCGAGTGCCGCGGAGGGCTATGGCTACACCTTC. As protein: CASSASAAEGYGYTF.

As DNA, the CDR3 is TGTGCCAGCAGCCTCGGACAGGGAGGAGGCTACACCTTC. Translating it yields CASSLGQGGGYTF. The chain uses TRBV3-1 (or the pseudogene TRBV3-2) and TRBJ1-2, with 8 bases lining up with TRBD1. This CDR3 has 13 residues. The germline gives CDR1 LGHDT, CDR2 YNNKEL (reference sequence). Losses at the gene ends were 4 bases for V and 8 bases for J; bases not matched to a gene: 6.

CDR3 region: CASSWIGGSGGRSYGYTF. The CDR3 DNA reads TGTGCCAGCAGCTGGATTGGGGGGTCGGGGGGTAGAAGCTATGGCTACACCTTC. The chain uses TRBV11-2 and TRBJ1-2; D possibly corresponds to TRBD1 (5 bases). With 4 bases removed from V and 4 bases from J, the gap between germline ends came to 25 bases. Germline V gene sequence: CDR1 SGHAT, CDR2 FQNNGV. The CDR3 is 18 residues long.

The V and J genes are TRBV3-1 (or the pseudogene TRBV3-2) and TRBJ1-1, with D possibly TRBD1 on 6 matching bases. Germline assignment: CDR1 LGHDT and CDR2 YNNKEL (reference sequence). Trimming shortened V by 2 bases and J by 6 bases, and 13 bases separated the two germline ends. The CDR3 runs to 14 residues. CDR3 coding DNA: TGTGCCAGCAGCCAACAGGGGTGGGGACCTGAAGCTTTCTTT. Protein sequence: CASSQQGWGPEAFF.

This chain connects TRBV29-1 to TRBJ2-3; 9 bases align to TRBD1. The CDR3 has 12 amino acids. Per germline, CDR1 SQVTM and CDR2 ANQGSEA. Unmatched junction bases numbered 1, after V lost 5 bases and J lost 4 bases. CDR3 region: CSVWTGADTQYF. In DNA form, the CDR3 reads TGCAGCGTTTGGACAGGGGCAGATACGCAGTATTTT.

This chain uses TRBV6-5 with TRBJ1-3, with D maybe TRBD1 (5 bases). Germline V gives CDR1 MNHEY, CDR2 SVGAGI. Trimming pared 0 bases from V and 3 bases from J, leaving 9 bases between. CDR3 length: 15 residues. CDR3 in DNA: TGTGCCAGCAGTTACTCAGGGGCGTATGGAAACACCATATATTTT. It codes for CASSYSGAYGNTIYF.

This CDR3 reads CASSLYLSGQPQHF. CDR3 nucleotides: TGTGCCAGCAGTTTATATTTAAGCGGTCAGCCCCAGCATTTT. The chain joins TRBV27 to TRBJ1-5; unclear D gene. The germline V gene has CDR1 MNHEY and CDR2 SMNVEV (reference sequence). The CDR3 runs to 14 residues. V dropped 1 base and J dropped 6 bases, with 10 bases sitting between them.

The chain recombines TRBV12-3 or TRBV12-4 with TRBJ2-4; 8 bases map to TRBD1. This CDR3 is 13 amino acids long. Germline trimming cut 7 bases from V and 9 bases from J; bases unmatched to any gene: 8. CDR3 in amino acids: CASTSGTGSIQYF. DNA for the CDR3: TGTGCCAGCACCTCCGGGACAGGATCCATTCAGTACTTC.

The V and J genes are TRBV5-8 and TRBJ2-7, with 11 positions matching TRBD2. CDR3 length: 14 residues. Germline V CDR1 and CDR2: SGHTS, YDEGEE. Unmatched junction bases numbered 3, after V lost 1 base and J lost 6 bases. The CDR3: CASSLMLAGGEQYF. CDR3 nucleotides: TGTGCCAGCAGCTTGATGCTAGCGGGGGGCGAGCAGTACTTC.

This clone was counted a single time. The chain's CDR3 is CASSVITSGGYNEQFF. In DNA, the CDR3 is TGTGCCAGTAGTGTCATCACTAGCGGGGGGTACAATGAGCAGTTCTTC. The chain joins TRBV19 to TRBJ2-1; 12 nucleotides line up with TRBD2. The CDR3 extends over 16 amino acids. Germline CDR1 is LNHDA and CDR2 is SQIVND (reference sequence). V trimming: 5 bases; J trimming: 4 bases; junction bases outside the gene matches: 6.

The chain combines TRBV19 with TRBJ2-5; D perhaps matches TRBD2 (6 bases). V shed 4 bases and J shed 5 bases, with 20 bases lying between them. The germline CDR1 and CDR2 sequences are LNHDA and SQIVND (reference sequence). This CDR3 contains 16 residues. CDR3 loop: CASSTRDFLGWETQYF. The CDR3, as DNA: TGTGCCAGTAGTACCCGGGACTTCCTCGGGTGGGAGACCCAGTACTTC.

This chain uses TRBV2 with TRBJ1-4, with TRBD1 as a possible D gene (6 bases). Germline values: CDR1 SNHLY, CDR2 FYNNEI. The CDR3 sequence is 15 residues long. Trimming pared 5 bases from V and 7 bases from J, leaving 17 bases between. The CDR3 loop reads CASSPTWGRGEKLFF. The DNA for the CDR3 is TGTGCCAGCAGTCCGACATGGGGGCGAGGTGAAAAACTGTTTTTT.